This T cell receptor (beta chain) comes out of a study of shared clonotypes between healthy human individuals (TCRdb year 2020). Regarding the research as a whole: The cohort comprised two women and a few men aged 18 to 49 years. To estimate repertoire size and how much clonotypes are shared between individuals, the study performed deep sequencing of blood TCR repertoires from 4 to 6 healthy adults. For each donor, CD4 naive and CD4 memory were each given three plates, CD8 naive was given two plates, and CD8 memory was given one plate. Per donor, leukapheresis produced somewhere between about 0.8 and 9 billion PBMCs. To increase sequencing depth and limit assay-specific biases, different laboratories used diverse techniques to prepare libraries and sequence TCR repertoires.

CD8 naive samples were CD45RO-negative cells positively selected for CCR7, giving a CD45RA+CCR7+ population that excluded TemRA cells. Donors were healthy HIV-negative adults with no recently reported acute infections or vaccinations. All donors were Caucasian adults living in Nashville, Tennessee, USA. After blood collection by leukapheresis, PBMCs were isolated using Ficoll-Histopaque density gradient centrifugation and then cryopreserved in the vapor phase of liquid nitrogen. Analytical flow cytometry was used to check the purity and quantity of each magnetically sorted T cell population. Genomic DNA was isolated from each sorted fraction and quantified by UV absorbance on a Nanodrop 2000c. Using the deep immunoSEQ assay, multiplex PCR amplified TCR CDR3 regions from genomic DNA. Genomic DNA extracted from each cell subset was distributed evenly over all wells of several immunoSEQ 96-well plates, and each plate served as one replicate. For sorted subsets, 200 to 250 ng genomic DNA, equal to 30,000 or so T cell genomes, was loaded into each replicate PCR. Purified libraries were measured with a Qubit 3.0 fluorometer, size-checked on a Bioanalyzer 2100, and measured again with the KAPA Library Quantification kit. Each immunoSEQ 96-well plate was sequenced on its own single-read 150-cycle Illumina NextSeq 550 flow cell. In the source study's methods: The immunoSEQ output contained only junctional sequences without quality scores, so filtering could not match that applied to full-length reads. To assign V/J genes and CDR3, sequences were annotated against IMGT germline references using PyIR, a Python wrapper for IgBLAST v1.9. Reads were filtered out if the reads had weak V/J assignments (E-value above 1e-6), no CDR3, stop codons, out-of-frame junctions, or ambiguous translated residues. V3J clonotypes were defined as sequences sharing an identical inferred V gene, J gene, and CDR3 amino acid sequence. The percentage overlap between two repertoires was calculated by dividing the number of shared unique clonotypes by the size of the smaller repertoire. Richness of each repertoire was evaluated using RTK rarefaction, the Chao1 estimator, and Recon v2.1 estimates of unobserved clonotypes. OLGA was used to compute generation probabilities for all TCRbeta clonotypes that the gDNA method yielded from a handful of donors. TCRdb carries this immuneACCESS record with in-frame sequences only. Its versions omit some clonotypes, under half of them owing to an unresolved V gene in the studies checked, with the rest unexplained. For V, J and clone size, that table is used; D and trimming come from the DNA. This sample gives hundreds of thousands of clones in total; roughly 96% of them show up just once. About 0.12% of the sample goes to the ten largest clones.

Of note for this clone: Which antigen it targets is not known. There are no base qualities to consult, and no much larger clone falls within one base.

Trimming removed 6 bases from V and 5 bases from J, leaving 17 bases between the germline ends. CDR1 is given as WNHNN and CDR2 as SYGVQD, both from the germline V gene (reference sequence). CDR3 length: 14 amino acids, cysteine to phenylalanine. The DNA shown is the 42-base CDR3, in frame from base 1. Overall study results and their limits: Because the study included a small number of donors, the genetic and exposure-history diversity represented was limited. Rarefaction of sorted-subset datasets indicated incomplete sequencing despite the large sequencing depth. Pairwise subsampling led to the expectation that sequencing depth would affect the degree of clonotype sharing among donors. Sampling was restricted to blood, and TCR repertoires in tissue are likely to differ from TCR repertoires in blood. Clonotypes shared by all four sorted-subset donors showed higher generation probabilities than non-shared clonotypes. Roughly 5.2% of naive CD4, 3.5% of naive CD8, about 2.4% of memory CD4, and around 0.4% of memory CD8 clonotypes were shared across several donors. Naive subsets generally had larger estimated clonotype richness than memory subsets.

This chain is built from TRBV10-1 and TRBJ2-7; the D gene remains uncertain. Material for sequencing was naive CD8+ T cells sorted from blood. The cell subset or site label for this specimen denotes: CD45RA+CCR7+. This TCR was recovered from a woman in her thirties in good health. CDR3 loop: CASSDEEGSDEQYF. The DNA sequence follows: TGCGCCAGCAGCGATGAGGAAGGATCCGACGAGCAGTACTTC.